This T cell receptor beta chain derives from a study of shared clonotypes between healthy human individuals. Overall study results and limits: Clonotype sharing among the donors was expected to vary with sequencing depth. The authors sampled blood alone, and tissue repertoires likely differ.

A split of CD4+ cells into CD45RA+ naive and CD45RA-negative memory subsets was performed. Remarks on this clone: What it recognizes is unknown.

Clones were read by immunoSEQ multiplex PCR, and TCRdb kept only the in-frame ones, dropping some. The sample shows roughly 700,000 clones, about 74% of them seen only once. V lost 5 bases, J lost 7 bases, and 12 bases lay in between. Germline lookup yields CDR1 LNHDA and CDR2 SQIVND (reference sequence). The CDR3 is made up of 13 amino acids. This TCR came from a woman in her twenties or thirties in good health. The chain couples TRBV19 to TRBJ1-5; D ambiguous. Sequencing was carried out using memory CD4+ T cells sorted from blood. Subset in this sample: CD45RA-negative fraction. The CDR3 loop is CASSSQVRQPQHF. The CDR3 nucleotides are TGTGCCAGTAGTTCCCAAGTCAGACAGCCCCAGCATTTT.